The present entry profiles one T cell receptor (beta chain) with its context. Its antigen is not identified. These data belong to a study of Tregs in tolerant kidney transplant recipients. Study-wide results and limits: Validation in larger populations is needed because few patients were studied.

The CDR3 runs to 14 residues. Trimming at V came to 8 bases and at J to 5 bases, leaving 9 bases not matched to a gene. CDR1 is SNHLY, CDR2 FYNNEI, per germline. Method: immunoSEQ multiplex PCR; TCRdb's copy keeps in-frame clones and lacks some. The sample records approximately 98,000 clones, around 87% being singletons. The source of this sequence is a human donor who received a combined kidney and bone marrow transplant. This specimen consisted of CD4+ T cells from blood, obtained before the transplant. The genes are TRBV2 and TRBJ2-7; 10 nucleotides align to TRBD1. This CDR3 reads CASLRDRGNDEQYF. The CDR3 nucleotides are TGTGCCAGCCTAAGGGACAGGGGAAACGACGAGCAGTACTTC.